These 8 T cell receptor beta chains share one sample of origin, sequenced in a study of CD8 T cells in Susac syndrome. When the RNA was reverse transcribed, random hexamers were used with an input of 0.5 to 1 ug. TCRdb used MiXCR to reprocess the immunoSEQ multiplex PCR reads, holding one entry per CDR3 protein. This table has about 94,000 distinct CDR3 sequences, roughly 94% appearing once. Sequenced: CD4+ T cells from PBMCs. These receptors were collected from a human donor with Susac syndrome.

The V gene is TRBV20-1, the J gene TRBJ1-5; D uncertain. CDR1 and CDR2 from the germline V gene are DFQATT and SNEGSKA (reference sequence). CDR3 length: 14 residues. V was cut by 1 base and J by 3 bases, with 10 bases left in between. The CDR3 is CSARVGGNNQPQHF. For the CDR3, the DNA is TGCAGTGCTAGAGTTGGCGGGAACAATCAGCCCCAGCATTTT.

CDR3 protein: CASSVGQGVSSPLHF. CDR3 DNA: TGTGCCAGCAGCGTTGGACAGGGCGTAAGTTCACCCCTCCACTTT. This rearrangement joins TRBV9 to TRBJ1-6; 8 nucleotides agree with TRBD1. With 2 bases clipped from V and 9 bases from J, the junction kept 7 bases outside the gene matches. Germline V gene lookup returns CDR1 SGDLS and CDR2 YYNGEE. The length of the CDR3 is 15 residues.

This chain connects TRBV4-1 to TRBJ2-7; D uncertain. The V end lost 1 base, the J end lost 5 bases, and 9 bases lay between the germline ends. This CDR3 comprises 13 residues. The germline V gene has CDR1 MGHRA and CDR2 YSYEKL. Here the CDR3 reads CASSQGVVDEQYF. CDR3 DNA: TGCGCCAGCAGCCAAGGAGTTGTTGACGAGCAGTACTTC.

The V gene is TRBV14, the J gene TRBJ2-1, with 15 bases that match TRBD2. Per germline, CDR1 SGHDN and CDR2 FVKESK. The CDR3 spans 16 residues. V shed 4 bases and J 10 bases; nucleotides not matched to a gene: 8. CDR3 coding DNA: TGTGCCAGCAGCCGGACTAGCGGGGGGGCCCGAGGCGAGCAGTTCTTC. This translates into CASSRTSGGARGEQFF.

This chain connects TRBV7-9 to TRBJ2-7; 10 bases are shared with TRBD1. The CDR3 runs 15 residues. The germline gives CDR1 SEHNR, CDR2 FQNEAQ (reference sequence). V shed 5 bases, J shed 3 bases, and the junction held 7 bases outside the gene matches. CDR3 protein: CASSRGQGIVYEQYF. Here the CDR3 DNA reads TGTGCCAGCAGCAGGGGACAGGGGATTGTCTACGAGCAGTACTTC.

The chain recombines TRBV12-5 with TRBJ2-4; no firm D call. With 6 bases removed from V and 7 bases from J, the gap between germline ends came to 7 bases. The CDR3 runs 11 residues. The germline V gene has CDR1 LGHNT and CDR2 FRNRAP. The CDR3 DNA is TGTGCTAGTGGACCAGGCAACATTCAGTACTTC. It translates to CASGPGNIQYF.

This rearrangement joins TRBV10-3 to TRBJ2-2, with D possibly TRBD2 on 5 matching bases. CDR1 is ENHRY, CDR2 SYGVKD, per germline. The CDR3 covers 14 residues. The V gene lost 10 bases and the J gene lost 0 bases, with 12 bases spanning the gap. The CDR3 DNA follows: TGTGCCACCGGGGTGGGGACGAACACCGGGGAGCTGTTTTTT. Protein product: CATGVGTNTGELFF.

The rearrangement links TRBV10-3 to TRBJ1-1, with 10 bases fitting TRBD1. The V gene end was trimmed by 6 bases and the J gene end by 5 bases; junction bases not matched to a gene: 6. The CDR3 consists of 14 residues. Looked up from germline, CDR1 is ENHRY and CDR2 is SYGVKD. The CDR3 sequence is CAISTGTGETEAFF. Here the CDR3 DNA reads TGTGCCATCAGCACCGGGACAGGGGAGACTGAAGCTTTCTTT.